The subject of this entry is one T cell receptor (beta chain). What it recognizes is unknown. The data are from a study of cytomegalovirus exposure and HLA in healthy donors. Study conclusions and caveats: Analysis performed later showed TCR beta chains linked to HLA being more clonally expanded than equally common others.

The PCR made use of 60 Vbeta and 13 Jbeta primers. Produced via immunoSEQ multiplex PCR; TCRdb's table is partial and in-frame only. The sample lists roughly 65,000 clones, about four fifths occurring once. Source material: PBMCs. This receptor was identified in a woman aged 25 to 39 in good health and CMV-seronegative.

The CDR3 spells CASSLAAGETQYF. The CDR3 bases are TGTGCCAGCAGCTTAGCAGCGGGAGAGACCCAGTACTTC. This chain links TRBV7-7 with TRBJ2-5, with a weak D call TRBD2 (6 bases). The germline V gene has CDR1 SSHAT and CDR2 FNYEAQ (reference sequence). Trimming left V 0 bases short and J 4 bases short, with 6 bases between. The CDR3 covers 13 residues.